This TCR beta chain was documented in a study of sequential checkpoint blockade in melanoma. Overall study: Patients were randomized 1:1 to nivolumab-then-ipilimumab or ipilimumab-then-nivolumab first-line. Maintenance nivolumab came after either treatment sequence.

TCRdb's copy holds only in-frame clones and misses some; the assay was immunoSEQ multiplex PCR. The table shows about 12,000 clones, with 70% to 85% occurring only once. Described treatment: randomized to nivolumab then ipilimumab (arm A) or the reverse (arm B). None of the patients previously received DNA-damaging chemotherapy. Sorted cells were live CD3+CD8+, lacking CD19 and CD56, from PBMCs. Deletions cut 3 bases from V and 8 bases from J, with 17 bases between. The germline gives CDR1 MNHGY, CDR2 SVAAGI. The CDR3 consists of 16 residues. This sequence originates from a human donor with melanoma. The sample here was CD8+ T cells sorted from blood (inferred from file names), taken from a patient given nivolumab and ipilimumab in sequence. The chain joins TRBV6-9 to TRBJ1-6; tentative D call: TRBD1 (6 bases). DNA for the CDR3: TGTGCCAGCAGTTACTCCGACGGGGGGCTGGATTCACCCCTCCACTTT. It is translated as CASSYSDGGLDSPLHF.